Below, 23 T cell receptor beta chains from the same sample are listed, as sequenced in a study of blood T cells in healthy people across ages. It was with a sample-barcoded 5' primer and a J-beta primer mix that a second PCR of about 6 to 11 cycles was run. TCRdb re-analysed the 5' RACE reads in MiXCR, keeping a single row per CDR3 protein. Counted here are approximately 770,000 distinct CDR3 sequences, roughly 60% occurring once; the ten biggest clones make up over 20%. Sequences were obtained from blood. These receptors all come from a man under 40 in good health.

The rearrangement links TRBV20-1 to TRBJ2-1; D remains ambiguous. This CDR3 is built from 14 residues. CDR1 is DFQATT, CDR2 SNEGSKA, per germline (reference sequence). The V gene lost 7 bases and the J gene lost 13 bases, with 26 bases spanning the gap. The CDR3 DNA is TGCAGTGTGCGTCGGAGCGTTACTCAAGAGACCCAGTTCTTC. Amino acid sequence: CSVRRSVTQETQFF.

This clonotype was recorded many times. This rearrangement joins TRBV20-1 to TRBJ1-5, with 8 bases aligning to TRBD1. This CDR3 comprises 15 residues. The V and J ends lost 5 bases and 4 bases, in that order; junction bases with no gene match: 10. The germline gives CDR1 DFQATT, CDR2 SNEGSKA (reference sequence). CDR3 in amino acids: CSARSQGADNQPQHF. CDR3 nucleotide sequence: TGCAGTGCTCGCTCTCAGGGGGCCGATAATCAGCCCCAGCATTTT.

The chain links TRBV5-1 to TRBJ2-7; 7 bases fit TRBD2. J gave up 2 bases and V 4 bases, and 9 bases lay outside the gene matches. CDR1 is SGHRS, CDR2 YFSETQ, per germline. The CDR3 runs to 15 residues. In DNA, the CDR3 is TGCGCCAGCAGCCCCGGCGGGAGTCTCCCCTACGAGCAGTACTTC. Protein: CASSPGGSLPYEQYF.

The table lists this clonotype with a few counts. V is TRBV7-8 and J is TRBJ1-4; 7 nucleotides line up with TRBD1. The J segment lost 8 bases and the V segment lost 2 bases, leaving 8 bases of the junction unmatched. This CDR3 comprises 15 residues. In germline, CDR1 is SGHVS, CDR2 FQNEAQ. The CDR3 here is CASSLYQGVGEKLFF. In DNA form, the CDR3 reads TGTGCCAGCAGCTTATATCAGGGGGTAGGGGAAAAACTGTTTTTT.

A few counts support this clonotype. The chain combines TRBV10-3 with TRBJ2-7; a possible D gene is TRBD2 (6 bases). From germline, CDR1 is ENHRY and CDR2 SYGVKD. CDR3 length equals 15 residues. Trimming left V 2 bases short and J 3 bases short, with 14 bases between. CDR3 DNA: TGTGCCATCAGTGAGGGGCGGGATCGGATCTACGAGCAGTACTTC. Its translation is CAISEGRDRIYEQYF.

The chain employs TRBV12-3 or TRBV12-4 and TRBJ2-5; 7 bases line up with TRBD2. The assigned J gene may be wrong: the sequence end matches TRBJ2-7 better. The CDR3 contains 13 residues. CDR3 nucleotides: TGTGCCAGCAATCCTGGGGGACTACACGAGCAGTACTTC. Protein: CASNPGGLHEQYF.

V usage is TRBV29-1 and J usage is TRBJ2-1, with TRBD2 matching over 12 bases. The V gene end was trimmed by 1 base and the J gene end by 4 bases; junction bases not matched to a gene: 8. This CDR3 contains 17 residues. Germline CDR1 and CDR2: SQVTM and ANQGSEA. CDR3 bases: TGCAGCGTTGAAGGGCTCCTACTAGCGGGGGGATACAATGAGCAGTTCTTC. Protein product: CSVEGLLLAGGYNEQFF.

This clonotype has a handful of counts. V is TRBV20-1 and J is TRBJ2-7; 10 bases align to TRBD1. This CDR3 spans 12 amino acids. CDR1 and CDR2 (germline): DFQATT, SNEGSKA (reference sequence). CDR3 residues: CSAGQGIDEQYF. The CDR3 DNA reads TGCAGCGCGGGACAGGGGATAGACGAGCAGTACTTC.

A few counts support this clonotype. V and J are TRBV4-1 and TRBJ2-1; 15 bases agree with TRBD2. The germline V gene has CDR1 MGHRA and CDR2 YSYEKL. V was pared by 4 bases and J by 7 bases, with 8 bases of the junction left unmatched. The CDR3 is 17 residues long. The CDR3 region is CASSPGLAGGGINEQFF. DNA for the CDR3: TGCGCCAGCAGCCCGGGACTAGCGGGGGGTGGTATAAATGAGCAGTTCTTC.

The V call is TRBV29-1, the J call TRBJ2-3; TRBD2 is a possible D gene (6 bases). The CDR3 loop spans 13 amino acids. From germline, CDR1 is SQVTM and CDR2 ANQGSEA. Trimming stripped 4 bases from V and 5 bases from J, with 13 bases between. The DNA of the CDR3 is TGCAGCGTTGGACTAGAAGTCAAAGATACGCAGTATTTT. Translating it yields CSVGLEVKDTQYF.

This clonotype has just a few counts. The chain has TRBV29-1 and TRBJ2-5; D uncertain. CDR1 is SQVTM, CDR2 ANQGSEA, per germline. Trimming took off 1 base at V and 2 bases at J, with 14 bases between the two ends. The CDR3 contains 15 residues. The CDR3 protein is CSVEGTKLIQETQYF. In DNA, the CDR3 is TGCAGCGTTGAAGGGACCAAACTCATACAAGAGACCCAGTACTTC. Using reference TRBV29-1 and TRBJ2-5 for the parts outside the CDR3, the full variable domain is SAVISQKPSRDICQRGTSLTIQCQVDSQVTMMFWYRQQPGQSLTLIATANQGSEATYESGFVIDKFPISRPNLTFSTLTVSNMSPEDSSIYLCSVEGTKLIQETQYFGPGTRLLVL.

The chain couples TRBV4-3 to TRBJ2-1; 7 bases are shared with TRBD2. Trimming cost V 4 bases and J 3 bases; bases outside gene matches: 12. In germline, CDR1 is LGHNA, CDR2 YSLEER. CDR3 length equals 17 residues. DNA of the CDR3: TGCGCCAGCAGCCCCCGTCAGTGGGAGGGTTACTACAATGAGCAGTTCTTC. It codes for CASSPRQWEGYYNEQFF.

The CDR3 DNA reads TGCGCCAGCAGCCAAGAGATTAACTGGGGGTGGGAGACCCAGTACTTC. Its protein is CASSQEINWGWETQYF. The chain recombines TRBV4-3 with TRBJ2-5, with D possibly called TRBD1 or TRBD2 (5 bases each). CDR3 length: 16 residues. V was trimmed by 0 bases and J by 5 bases, leaving 16 bases between them. Germline V gene lookup returns CDR1 LGHNA and CDR2 YSLEER.

The rearrangement uses TRBV20-1 and TRBJ1-2; D might be TRBD1 (6 bases). The germline V gene encodes CDR1 DFQATT and CDR2 SNEGSKA (reference sequence). CDR3 length equals 13 residues. V was trimmed by 5 bases and J by 4 bases, leaving 14 bases between them. CDR3 sequence (DNA): TGCAGTGCTTCCGGGACATCGATCTATGGCTACACCTTC. Translation gives CSASGTSIYGYTF.

The genes are TRBV20-1 and TRBJ2-6; D unclear. The CDR3 is made up of 15 amino acids. V was clipped by 0 bases and J by 0 bases, with 6 bases between them. Per the germline V gene, CDR1 is DFQATT and CDR2 is SNEGSKA (reference sequence). The CDR3 sequence is CSARDSHSGANVLTF. CDR3 coding DNA: TGCAGTGCTAGAGATTCCCACTCTGGGGCCAACGTCCTGACTTTC.

This chain joins TRBV6-4 and TRBJ1-1; 7 positions agree with TRBD1. CDR3 length: 13 residues. Trimming took 6 bases from V and 6 from J; bases not matched to a gene: 7. Germline CDR1 reads MRHNA; CDR2 reads SNTAGT. This CDR3 reads CASSNGGTAEAFF. DNA of the CDR3: TGTGCCAGCAGCAACGGGGGGACAGCTGAAGCTTTCTTT.

V usage is TRBV7-2 and J usage is TRBJ2-7; TRBD2 aligns across 8 bases. The J segment lost 3 bases and the V segment lost 3 bases, leaving 4 bases of the junction unmatched. CDR1 is SGHTA and CDR2 is FQGNSA in the germline V gene. The CDR3 is 14 residues long. The CDR3 region has the DNA TGTGCCAGCAGCTTGAGTAGCGGGATCTACGAGCAGTACTTC. Its translation: CASSLSSGIYEQYF.

The chain recombines TRBV14 with TRBJ2-5; 7 nucleotides match TRBD2. V dropped 0 bases and J dropped 7; count of bases not matched to a gene: 5. The CDR3 covers 14 residues. In germline, CDR1 is SGHDN, CDR2 FVKESK. The CDR3 spells CASSQDSSGGTQYF. CDR3 sequence (DNA): TGTGCCAGCAGCCAAGATTCTAGCGGCGGGACCCAGTACTTC.

The sample holds many counts of this clonotype. The rearrangement uses TRBV5-1 and TRBJ2-5; 11 bases align to TRBD2. Germline V gene data show CDR1 as SGHRS and CDR2 as YFSETQ. CDR3 length equals 16 residues. Trimming at V came to 4 bases and at J to 2 bases, leaving 7 bases not matched to a gene. The CDR3 DNA reads TGCGCCAGCAGCGCGGCCGGGACTAGCGGACAAGAGACCCAGTACTTC. It translates to CASSAAGTSGQETQYF.

The rearrangement joins TRBV28 to TRBJ1-5; D ambiguous. V lost 10 bases and J lost 4, with 20 bases in between. Germline CDR1 is MDHEN and CDR2 is SYDVKM. This CDR3 contains 15 residues. CDR3 region: CATQGYVGSNQPQHF. Here the CDR3 DNA reads TGTGCCACCCAAGGTTACGTGGGATCAAATCAGCCCCAGCATTTT.

In nucleotides, the CDR3 is TGTGCATTCCACCACCCGAACACTGAAGCTTTCTTT. Translating gives CAFHHPNTEAFF. This chain links TRBV19 with TRBJ1-1, with D unresolved. The germline V gene has CDR1 LNHDA and CDR2 SQIVND (reference sequence). The length of the CDR3 is 12 residues. Looking up the rest from reference TRBV19 and TRBJ1-1 gives the full variable domain: DGGITQSPKYLFRKEGQNVTLSCEQNLNHDAMYWYRQDPGQGLRLIYYSQIVNDFQKGDIAEGYSVSREKKESFPLTVTSAQKNPTAFYLCAFHHPNTEAFFGQGTRLTVV.

As for this clonotype: One end of the junction is discordant with germline, which a read error may explain. J is TRBJ1-1 and V is TRBV20-1; D is ambiguous. This CDR3 is built from 14 residues. The germline V gene has CDR1 DFQATT and CDR2 SNEGSKA (reference sequence). CDR3 sequence reads: CSVRKNNDRTEAFF. The CDR3 DNA reads TGCAGTGTTAGAAAAAATAACGATCGCACTGAAGCTTTCTTT.

The chain joins TRBV30 to TRBJ1-5; D might be TRBD1 (6 bases). There are 15 residues in the CDR3. The V gene's germline CDR1 is GTSNPN and CDR2 SVGIG (reference sequence). Trimming left V 7 bases short and J 4 bases short, with 20 bases between. The CDR3 region has the DNA TGTGCCTCAACCGAAGGCAGGGGCCTGAATCAGCCCCAGCATTTT. Protein: CASTEGRGLNQPQHF.